Below, 29 T cell receptor beta chains from the same sample are listed, as sequenced in a study of blood T cells in healthy people across ages. Primers used in a second PCR of roughly 6 to 11 cycles were a sample-barcoded 5' primer and a J-beta primer mix. TCRdb independently ran MiXCR on the 5' RACE reads; one entry per CDR3 protein. The sample records approximately 580,000 distinct CDR3 sequences, 24% being singletons. These same data were also listed under a study on T cells of mothers and their children.

The sequenced sample consisted of blood. The source is a boy under 18 in good health.

This chain uses TRBV6-5 with TRBJ1-4, with D possibly matching TRBD1 (5 bases). There are 13 residues in the CDR3. V lost 2 bases and J lost 12, with 13 bases in between. CDR1 and CDR2 from the germline V gene are MNHEY and SVGAGI. CDR3 sequence (DNA): TGTGCCAGCAGTTACGTGTCGAGGGGTGAACTGTTTTTT. Amino acids: CASSYVSRGELFF.

The gene calls are TRBV20-1 and TRBJ2-3; 8 positions match TRBD2. CDR3 length: 13 residues. The V gene's germline CDR1 is DFQATT and CDR2 SNEGSKA (reference sequence). V lost 6 bases to trimming and J lost 2 bases; unmatched junction nucleotides: 4. This CDR3 is CSAAGANTDTQYF. CDR3 nucleotides: TGCAGTGCAGCGGGGGCGAACACAGATACGCAGTATTTT.

Details on this clonotype: Here the CDR3 omits its conserved ending phenylalanine or tryptophan, so a read error is the likely source. The rearrangement joins TRBV5-1 to TRBJ2-1, with D tentatively TRBD2 (5 bases). The CDR3 length is 15 residues. Trimming pared 0 bases from V and 2 bases from J, leaving 9 bases between. Looked up from germline, CDR1 is SGHRS and CDR2 is YFSETQ. CDR3 bases: TGCGCCAGCAGCTTGGAAGGACTGGCCTACAATGAGCAGTTCTCC. This translates into CASSLEGLAYNEQFS.

This chain uses TRBV9 with TRBJ1-4; no reliable D call. From germline, CDR1 is SGDLS and CDR2 YYNGEE. Trimming pared 0 bases from V and 4 bases from J, leaving 4 bases between. The CDR3 length is 13 residues. This CDR3 reads CASSVEGNEKLFF. As DNA, the CDR3 is TGTGCCAGCAGCGTAGAGGGTAATGAAAAACTGTTTTTT.

The chain recombines TRBV5-1 with TRBJ1-1; tentative D call: TRBD1 (6 bases). V was trimmed by 2 bases and J by 0 bases, leaving 14 bases between them. CDR1 and CDR2 (germline): SGHRS, YFSETQ. The CDR3 has 16 residues. The CDR3 bases are TGCGCCAGCAGCTTCGAACGGACAGCTCTGAACACTGAAGCTTTCTTT. It translates to CASSFERTALNTEAFF.

This clonotype has a handful of counts. An end of the junction differs from the germline gene, which may be a read error. The CDR3 bases are TGTGCCAGCAGTCGAAACTATGGCCACACCTTC. This translates into CASSRNYGHTF. The V and J genes are TRBV12-3 or TRBV12-4 and TRBJ1-2, with D unresolved. The CDR3 contains 11 residues.

The chain links TRBV12-5 to TRBJ2-7, with 12 bases fitting TRBD1. The DNA matches TRBJ2-5 better at its end, which makes the J call doubtful. Germline lookup yields CDR1 LGHNT and CDR2 FRNRAP. The length of the CDR3 is 18 residues. The chain's CDR3 is CASATGTGGLPSQETQYF. CDR3 in DNA: TGTGCTAGTGCCACCGGGACAGGGGGCCTCCCTTCTCAAGAGACCCAGTACTTC.

This clonotype came up a few times. The genes are TRBV29-1 and TRBJ2-7, with TRBD1 matching over 9 bases. This CDR3 has 13 residues. With V trimmed by 5 bases and J by 4 bases, 6 bases remained unmatched. The germline gives CDR1 SQVTM, CDR2 ANQGSEA. CDR3 in DNA: TGCAGCGTTCAACCGGGGACAGGGTACGAGCAGTACTTC. Amino acids: CSVQPGTGYEQYF.

This clonotype was seen only a few times. V gene TRBV7-9 combines with J gene TRBJ2-5; maybe TRBD1 (5 bases). With the DNA end fitting TRBJ2-1 better, the J assignment may be wrong. The CDR3 sequence is 14 residues long. CDR1 and CDR2 (germline): SEHNR, FQNEAQ (reference sequence). The CDR3 loop reads CASSFSRESNEQFF. The CDR3, as DNA: TGTGCCAGCAGCTTTTCCAGGGAAAGCAATGAGCAGTTCTTC.

The V call is TRBV12-3 or TRBV12-4, the J call TRBJ2-1, with 8 bases identical to TRBD2. V lost 8 bases to trimming and J lost 0 bases; unmatched junction nucleotides: 6. The CDR3 loop spans 15 amino acids. The CDR3 region is CASGPSGSSYNEQFF. CDR3 DNA: TGTGCCAGCGGCCCGAGCGGGAGCTCCTACAATGAGCAGTTCTTC.

This clonotype turned up a few times. V is TRBV21-1 and J is TRBJ2-3; TRBD1 reflects the table's D call only, with no check against the DNA. TRBV21-1 is a pseudogene segment. This CDR3 has 18 amino acids. Here the CDR3 reads CASSPLRPLQASTDTQYF. CDR3 bases: TGTGCCAGCAGCCCTCTGAGACCCCTGCAGGCAAGCACAGATACGCAGTATTTT.

This chain joins TRBV24-1 and TRBJ2-3, with 7 positions matching TRBD2. Trimming took 5 bases from V and 4 from J; bases not matched to a gene: 17. This CDR3 contains 18 residues. CDR1 and CDR2 (germline): KGHDR, SFDVKD. The CDR3 nucleotides are TGTGCCACCAGTGCGTATGGGGCTAGCGGAACCTGGGCAGATACGCAGTATTTT. Its protein is CATSAYGASGTWADTQYF.

This clonotype came up a few times. V gene TRBV10-3 combines with J gene TRBJ2-5; 7 bases match TRBD1. From germline, CDR1 is ENHRY and CDR2 SYGVKD. V lost 10 bases, J lost 2 bases, and 10 bases stayed unmatched. This CDR3 region has 14 residues. CDR3 bases: TGTGCCACCAAGGAGACAGGGTCACAAGAGACCCAGTACTTC. Translation: CATKETGSQETQYF.

The rearrangement links TRBV29-1 to TRBJ2-1; 8 bases line up with TRBD2. The CDR3 has 12 residues. V shed 0 bases and J 10 bases; nucleotides not matched to a gene: 2. Germline V gives CDR1 SQVTM, CDR2 ANQGSEA. For the CDR3, the DNA is TGCAGCGTTGAAGAGCCTAGCGGGGAGCAGTTCTTC. The encoded protein is CSVEEPSGEQFF.

The sample holds a few counts of this clonotype. The chain carries TRBV6-5 and TRBJ1-2, with D perhaps matching TRBD1 (6 bases). Deletions cut 2 bases from V and 3 bases from J, with 10 bases between. CDR3 length equals 14 residues. The germline V gene encodes CDR1 MNHEY and CDR2 SVGAGI. The CDR3 coding sequence is TGTGCCAGCAGTTACGGGGGGCAGGACTATGGCTACACCTTC. Translation: CASSYGGQDYGYTF.

This clonotype has just a few counts. The J gene is TRBJ1-5, the V gene TRBV6-2 or TRBV6-3; the D gene is possibly TRBD1 (5 bases). In germline, CDR1 is MNHEY, CDR2 SVGEGT. V lost 6 bases to trimming and J lost 4 bases, with 7 bases between them. The CDR3 covers 12 residues. The CDR3 DNA follows: TGTGCCAGCAGGGAGGGGAATCAGCCCCAGCATTTT. This encodes CASREGNQPQHF.

The chain links TRBV7-9 to TRBJ2-7, with a possible D match to TRBD1 (6 bases). V was clipped by 11 bases and J by 6 bases, with 20 bases between them. Per germline, CDR1 SEHNR and CDR2 FQNEAQ (reference sequence). This CDR3 has 13 residues. For the CDR3, the DNA is TGTGCCGGAAGCTGGGCAGGGGCCCCCGAGCAGTACTTC. This translates into CAGSWAGAPEQYF. Variable domain in full (rest from reference TRBV7-9 and TRBJ2-7): DTGVSQNPRHKITKRGQNVTFRCDPISEHNRLYWYRQTLGQGPEFLTYFQNEAQLEKSRLLSDRFSAERPKGSFSTLEIQRTEQGDSAMYLCAGSWAGAPEQYFGPGTRLTVT.

V usage is TRBV4-1 and J usage is TRBJ2-7, with a weak D call TRBD2 (6 bases). Trimming removed 1 base at V and 0 bases at J, with 22 bases between. The CDR3 contains 19 residues. CDR1 and CDR2 from the germline V gene are MGHRA and YSYEKL. CDR3 residues: CASSQVKFSSGSISYEQYF. CDR3 in DNA: TGCGCCAGCAGCCAAGTTAAGTTTAGTAGCGGAAGTATCTCCTACGAGCAGTACTTC.

The J gene is TRBJ1-5, the V gene TRBV2; TRBD1 aligns across 8 bases. Germline V gives CDR1 SNHLY, CDR2 FYNNEI. The CDR3 runs 14 residues. Trimming cost V 6 bases and J 5 bases; bases outside gene matches: 6. CDR3 DNA sequence: TGTGCCAGCAGGCCCGGACAGGGAGATCAGCCCCAGCATTTT. It encodes CASRPGQGDQPQHF. Combining the CDR3 with reference TRBV2 and TRBJ1-5 gives the whole variable domain EPEVTQTPSHQVTQMGQEVILRCVPISNHLYFYWYRQILGQKVEFLVSFYNNEISEKSEIFDDQFSVERPDGSNFTLKIRSTKLEDSAMYFCASRPGQGDQPQHFGDGTRLSIL.

The CDR3 DNA reads TGTGCCAGCAGCGGTGGGCAATCCGGCCTCCCTGAAGCTTTCTTT. This codes for CASSGGQSGLPEAFF. The genes are TRBV6-5 and TRBJ1-1; no firm D call. Germline lookup yields CDR1 MNHEY and CDR2 SVGAGI. Trimming pared 6 bases from V and 6 bases from J, leaving 20 bases between. This CDR3 spans 15 amino acids.

Details on this clonotype: Since a much larger clone is just one base distant, this may be a read error. The chain uses TRBV28 and TRBJ1-1, with a possible D match to TRBD1 (6 bases). The CDR3 extends over 13 amino acids. The V gene's germline CDR1 is MDHEN and CDR2 SYDVKM. CDR3 region: CASRPGRDTEASF. The CDR3 nucleotides are TGTGCCAGCAGGCCGGGCCGGGACACTGAAGCTTCCTTT.

This clonotype was counted only a few times. The V gene is TRBV6-5, the J gene TRBJ1-4; the D gene is possibly TRBD1 (5 bases). CDR1 and CDR2 from the germline V gene are MNHEY and SVGAGI. The V gene lost 2 bases and the J gene lost 7 bases, with 11 bases spanning the gap. The CDR3 length is 14 residues. The CDR3 loop reads CASSYGWGGEKLFF. In DNA form, the CDR3 reads TGTGCCAGCAGTTACGGGTGGGGGGGTGAAAAACTGTTTTTT.

The table lists this clonotype with a few counts. This chain links TRBV2 with TRBJ1-2; 10 bases are a match to TRBD1. Germline-derived CDR1 and CDR2 are SNHLY and FYNNEI. Trimming cost V 6 bases and J 7 bases; bases outside gene matches: 11. The length of the CDR3 is 15 residues. CDR3 residues: CASRPKTGGDRGYTF. The CDR3 region has the DNA TGTGCCAGCAGGCCCAAGACAGGGGGCGACCGTGGCTACACCTTC.

This clonotype turned up a few times. The V and J genes are TRBV20-1 and TRBJ2-5; the match to TRBD2 covers 9 bases. The CDR3 totals 15 residues. Per the germline V gene, CDR1 is DFQATT and CDR2 is SNEGSKA (reference sequence). Trimming took 3 bases from V and 4 from J; bases not matched to a gene: 9. Here the CDR3 DNA reads TGCAGTGCTAGCCCTCCGCGGGGGGGCCGAGAGACCCAGTACTTC. This encodes CSASPPRGGRETQYF.

This clonotype was found many times. The rearrangement uses TRBV7-9 and TRBJ2-7, with TRBD1 identical over 7 bases. The germline V gene has CDR1 SEHNR and CDR2 FQNEAQ (reference sequence). V lost 5 bases, J lost 3 bases, and 7 bases stayed unmatched. The CDR3 spans 14 residues. CDR3 region: CASSRLGQDYEQYF. The CDR3 coding sequence is TGTGCCAGCAGCCGACTCGGACAGGACTACGAGCAGTACTTC.

This clonotype turned up a few times. J is TRBJ1-5 and V is TRBV6-6; tentative D call: TRBD1 (5 bases). Germline CDR1 is MNHNY and CDR2 is SVGAGI (reference sequence). This CDR3 comprises 14 residues. V was clipped by 2 bases and J by 6 bases, with 11 bases between them. Here the CDR3 reads CASSYDGGGQPQHF. DNA of the CDR3: TGTGCCAGCAGTTACGACGGGGGGGGTCAGCCCCAGCATTTT.

The V gene is TRBV6-1, the J gene TRBJ2-2; D is perhaps TRBD1 (5 bases). V shed 9 bases and J shed 4 bases, with 15 bases lying between them. Germline lookup yields CDR1 MNHNS and CDR2 SASEGT. CDR3 length: 14 residues. The CDR3 DNA reads TGTGCCAGTCGACCGCAGGGTCCCACCGGGGAGCTGTTTTTT. Its translation: CASRPQGPTGELFF.

This clonotype has just one count. The chain links TRBV20-1 to TRBJ2-6; D gene uncertain. The CDR3 contains 14 residues. Germline assignment: CDR1 DFQATT and CDR2 SNEGSKA (reference sequence). Trimming pared 0 bases from V and 2 bases from J, leaving 5 bases between. CDR3 loop: CSARELAGANVLTF. The CDR3 DNA reads TGCAGTGCTAGAGAGTTGGCTGGGGCCAACGTCCTGACTTTC.

The V call is TRBV6-5, the J call TRBJ2-1; 9 nucleotides agree with TRBD1. The CDR3 sequence is 15 residues long. With V trimmed by 6 bases and J by 3 bases, 6 bases remained unmatched. CDR1 is MNHEY, CDR2 SVGAGI, per germline. The CDR3 spells CASRTDRGSYNEQFF. Written as DNA, the CDR3 is TGTGCCAGCAGGACTGACAGGGGGAGCTACAATGAGCAGTTCTTC.